One and the same sample provided the 4 T cell receptor beta chains below, sequenced in a study of T cells in localized non-small cell lung cancer. Using immunoSEQ multiplex PCR, the repertoire was profiled, and TCRdb retains in-frame clones only, with some absent. The sample lists around 15,000 clones; around 87% were seen once. Source: peripheral blood mononuclear cells, taken before any cancer treatment. The source of these receptors is a male donor older than 55 with stage II lung adenocarcinoma.

This clone was counted once. The chain combines TRBV29-1 with TRBJ1-1, with TRBD1 as a possible D gene (6 bases). This CDR3 has 13 amino acids. V was clipped by 5 bases and J by 2 bases, with 12 bases between them. Germline assignment: CDR1 SQVTM and CDR2 ANQGSEA. This CDR3 reads CSVQKDSNTEAFF. The CDR3 DNA is TGCAGCGTTCAGAAGGACAGTAACACTGAAGCTTTCTTT.

The table lists this clone with a count of one. V gene TRBV6-5 combines with J gene TRBJ1-1; no clear D. Germline V gives CDR1 MNHEY, CDR2 SVGAGI. Trimming removed 8 bases from V and 0 bases from J, with 4 bases in between. This CDR3 is built from 11 residues. For the CDR3, the DNA is TGTGCCAGCCACTTGAACACTGAAGCTTTCTTT. Translating gives CASHLNTEAFF.

This sequence joins TRBV5-5 and TRBJ2-2, with TRBD1 identical over 9 bases. The CDR3 loop spans 14 amino acids. V was clipped by 4 bases and J by 5 bases; unmatched bases: 3. In germline, CDR1 is SGHKS, CDR2 YYEKEE (reference sequence). CDR3: CASSVGQGTGELFF. CDR3 bases: TGTGCCAGCAGCGTGGGACAGGGTACCGGGGAGCTGTTTTTT. Supplemented by reference TRBV5-5 and TRBJ2-2, the full variable domain reads DAGVTQSPTHLIKTRGQQVTLRCSPISGHKSVSWYQQVLGQGPQFIFQYYEKEERGRGNFPDRFSARQFPNYSSELNVNALLLGDSALYLCASSVGQGTGELFFGEGSRLTVL.

The V and J genes are TRBV4-2 and TRBJ2-2, with a tentative D call TRBD2 (5 bases). V was shortened by 0 bases and J by 0 bases, with 14 bases between the two germline ends. Germline CDR1 LGHNA, CDR2 YNFKEQ. This CDR3 has 18 residues. DNA of the CDR3: TGTGCCAGCAGCCAAGAGGGAAGCCAGGACTCGAACACCGGGGAGCTGTTTTTT. It yields the protein CASSQEGSQDSNTGELFF.